This TCR beta chain was sequenced in a study of cytomegalovirus exposure and HLA in healthy donors. The germline gives CDR1 ENHRY, CDR2 SYGVKD. The V segment lost 8 bases and the J segment 3 bases; nucleotides outside the gene matches: 9. CDR3 size: 15 residues. Primers included in the PCR were 60 Vbeta and 13 Jbeta primers. Here immunoSEQ multiplex PCR was the method, and the copy in TCRdb shows in-frame clones only, minus some. Its listing shows 150,000 to 200,000 clones. The chain recombines TRBV10-3 with TRBJ1-2; 10 nucleotides agree with TRBD1. The sequencing sample was made of PBMCs. The receptor was derived from a woman aged 55-75 years in good health and CMV-seronegative. CDR3 in DNA: TGTGCCATCGCAGACAGGGGGCTGGATGACTATGGCTACACCTTC. Translating gives CAIADRGLDDYGYTF.